These T cell receptor beta chains were read from a single sample in a study of blood T cell repertoires in COVID-19. Repertoires were generated with immunoSEQ multiplex PCR, while TCRdb's copy carries only in-frame clones and drops some. The sample lists about 200,000 clones, about nine tenths occurring once. Specimen: peripheral blood. Receptors were obtained from a young man who had recovered from COVID-19. Both conserved end residues are part of each CDR3. D genes are given only for firm matches. The size of a clone is reported for some rows only, either as once, few or many, or as a class for expanded clones.

j_gene	d_gene	abundance	v_gene	CDR3nt	CDR3aa
TRBJ1-1	TRBD1	few	TRBV5-6	TGTGCCAGCCTTGAGGGGGCTCGGAACACTGAAGCTTTCTTT	CASLEGARNTEAFF
TRBJ1-4	-	once	TRBV7-9	TGTGCCAGCAGTCTAGACGGGGTTTGGGTAACTAATGAAAAACTGTTTTTT	CASSLDGVWVTNEKLFF
TRBJ2-5	TRBD1	-	TRBV7-7	TGTGCCAGCAGCTTAGGAGGGGACAGGACAGAGACCCAGTACTTC	CASSLGGDRTETQYF
TRBJ1-3	TRBD1	-	TRBV20-1	TGCAGTGCTAGTGGACAGGGGTCTGGAAACACCATATATTTT	CSASGQGSGNTIYF
TRBJ1-1	TRBD1	-	TRBV27	TGTGCCAGCAGTGCTAGCGGGACAGGGAACACTGAAGCTTTCTTT	CASSASGTGNTEAFF
TRBJ1-1	-	once	TRBV12-3/TRBV12-4	TGTGCCAGCAGTCGGGGGGGGAGGGAAGCTTTCTTT	CASSRGGREAFF
TRBJ1-1	-	-	TRBV19	TGTGCCAGTAGTATAGGGCGGACAGCCCATGAAGCTTTCTTT	CASSIGRTAHEAFF
TRBJ2-7	TRBD2	-	TRBV6-2/TRBV6-3	TGTGCCAGCAGTAGGTTAGCGGGGCAAGAAGCGTACTTC	CASSRLAGQEAYF
TRBJ2-5	-	-	TRBV10-3	TGTGCCATCAGTGAGGAGGCATACGATCAAGAGACCCAGTACTTC	CAISEEAYDQETQYF
TRBJ1-2	-	-	TRBV20-1	TGCAGTGCTAGTGGCCCGACTACCCCTAACTATGGCTACACCTTC	CSASGPTTPNYGYTF
TRBJ1-1	TRBD1	-	TRBV2	TGTGCCAGCACCCGGGACAGGGGGCCCCTAAACACTGAAGCTTTCTTT	CASTRDRGPLNTEAFF
TRBJ2-2	TRBD2	-	TRBV9	TGTGCCAGCAGCGGGCAGCGGGGGCGAACCGGGGAGCTGTTTTTT	CASSGQRGRTGELFF
TRBJ2-7	TRBD2	-	TRBV5-1	TGCGCCAGCAGCTTGGATACGGGACTAGTCGCCGAGCAGTACTTC	CASSLDTGLVAEQYF
TRBJ1-1	-	-	TRBV3-1/TRBV3-2	TGTGCCAGCAGCCTCAGGGAGGCGAACACTGAAGCTTTCTTT	CASSLREANTEAFF
TRBJ2-6	TRBD1	-	TRBV4-2	TGTGCCAGTCGGCGATGGGACAGGGCCAGTTCTGGGGCCAACGTCCTGACTTTC	CASRRWDRASSGANVLTF
TRBJ2-1	-	-	TRBV24-1	TGTGCCACCAATAACGCTTGGGGGGATGAGCAGTTCTTC	CATNNAWGDEQFF
TRBJ2-2	-	once	TRBV6-1	TGTGCCAGCAGTGAAGTGTGGGGGGGCTCAGACGGGGAGCTGTTTTTT	CASSEVWGGSDGELFF
TRBJ2-1	TRBD2	once	TRBV10-2	TGCGCCAGCAGTGAGTCAACGGGACTAGCGGGGGGCTATGAGCAGTTCTTC	CASSESTGLAGGYEQFF
TRBJ1-2	TRBD1	-	TRBV4-1	TGCGCCAGCAGCCGGACAGGTTCCCTCTTGGCTTACACCTTC	CASSRTGSLLAYTF
TRBJ1-1	-	once	TRBV12-5	TGTGCTAGTGGTTTGGCACAGGGTACTGCGAACACTGAAGCTTTCTTT	CASGLAQGTANTEAFF